These 32 T cell receptor beta chains came from one sample sequenced in a study of molecular identifiers for immune sequencing clone quantification. MiXCR, applied by TCRdb to the PCR reads, yields one record per CDR3 protein. This table has 75,000 to 100,000 distinct CDR3 sequences, 15% to 20% appearing once. Sequences were obtained from naive CD8+ T cells from blood, with Jurkat cell RNA spiked in. This sample's subset: FACS-sorted CD8+CD4-CCR7+CD45RA+ naive T cells. These TCRs come from a human donor in good health. Some libraries in this study had Jurkat cell RNA spiked in.

This clonotype was picked up many times. V and J are TRBV7-9 and TRBJ1-1, with 9 bases lining up with TRBD1. The CDR3 contains 14 residues. With 4 bases clipped from V and 5 bases from J, the junction kept 5 bases outside the gene matches. Germline loops: CDR1 SEHNR, CDR2 FQNEAQ (reference sequence). CDR3 sequence reads: CASSSGQGVTEAFF. Written as DNA, the CDR3 is TGTGCCAGCAGCTCGGGACAGGGAGTGACTGAAGCTTTCTTT. Full variable domain (outside the CDR3, taken from reference TRBV7-9 and TRBJ1-1): DTGVSQNPRHKITKRGQNVTFRCDPISEHNRLYWYRQTLGQGPEFLTYFQNEAQLEKSRLLSDRFSAERPKGSFSTLEIQRTEQGDSAMYLCASSSGQGVTEAFFGQGTRLTVV.

This clonotype occurred many times. This chain links TRBV3-1 with TRBJ2-3, with D possibly being TRBD2 (5 bases). Germline CDR1 and CDR2: LGHDT and YNNKEL (reference sequence). V was trimmed by 3 bases and J by 6 bases, leaving 10 bases between them. The CDR3 totals 13 residues. The chain's CDR3 is CASSHIPGDTQYF. CDR3 DNA: TGTGCCAGCAGCCATATCCCGGGGGATACGCAGTATTTT.

This clonotype turned up a few times. At one of its ends the junction is not consistent with the germline gene, which may arise from a read error. The chain recombines TRBV13 with TRBJ2-3; TRBD2 agrees at 10 bases. Germline values: CDR1 PRHDT, CDR2 FYEKMQ (reference sequence). The length of the CDR3 is 16 residues. The CDR3 loop reads CASSLGLAGTTDTRYF. As DNA, the CDR3 is TGTGCCAGCAGCTTAGGACTAGCGGGAACCACAGATACGCGGTATTTT. Looking up the rest from reference TRBV13 and TRBJ2-3 gives the full variable domain: AAGVIQSPRHLIKEKRETATLKCYPIPRHDTVYWYQQGPGQDPQFLISFYEKMQSDKGSIPDRFSAQQFSDYHSELNMSSLELGDSALYFCASSLGLAGTTDTRYFGPGTRLTVL.

This clonotype showed up many times. The gene calls are TRBV6-2 or TRBV6-3 and TRBJ2-7; TRBD2 matches at 8 bases. CDR1 is MNHEY, CDR2 SVGEGT, per germline. The CDR3 sequence is 11 residues long. The V segment lost 8 bases and the J segment 4 bases; nucleotides outside the gene matches: 1. This CDR3 is CASGGGYEQYF. The CDR3 DNA follows: TGTGCCAGCGGCGGGGGGTACGAGCAGTACTTC.

This clonotype was observed a single time. The chain has TRBV6-5 and TRBJ1-1; D not resolved. CDR1 is MNHEY and CDR2 is SVGAGI in the germline V gene. The CDR3 is 11 residues long. V was clipped by 2 bases and J by 8 bases, with 6 bases between them. CDR3: CASSYGQEAFF. As DNA, the CDR3 is TGTGCCAGCAGTTACGGGCAGGAAGCTTTCTTT.

This clonotype showed up many times. This rearrangement joins TRBV6-6 to TRBJ2-2; D tentatively fits TRBD1 or TRBD2 (5 bases each). The CDR3 length is 16 residues. The germline V gene has CDR1 MNHNY and CDR2 SVGAGI (reference sequence). V shed 7 bases and J shed 0 bases, with 15 bases lying between them. DNA of the CDR3: TGTGCCAGCATTCCCTGGGGACGCGCGAACACCGGGGAGCTGTTTTTT. Translating it yields CASIPWGRANTGELFF.

This clonotype showed up many times. This chain joins TRBV20-1 and TRBJ2-7; 9 bases map to TRBD1. The CDR3 length is 15 residues. Per the germline V gene, CDR1 is DFQATT and CDR2 is SNEGSKA (reference sequence). V shed 0 bases and J 5 bases; nucleotides not matched to a gene: 8. The CDR3 loop is CSARDHRGLLDEQYF. CDR3 nucleotides: TGCAGTGCTAGAGATCACAGGGGGCTGTTGGACGAGCAGTACTTC.

This clonotype appeared many times. The chain links TRBV7-6 to TRBJ2-7, with 10 nucleotides matching TRBD2. The CDR3 covers 14 residues. Looked up from germline, CDR1 is SGHVS and CDR2 is FNYEAQ. Germline trimming cut 2 bases from V and 5 bases from J; bases unmatched to any gene: 3. The DNA of the CDR3 is TGTGCCAGCAGCTTAACTAGCGGGACCAACGAGCAGTACTTC. Translating it yields CASSLTSGTNEQYF. The whole variable domain, remainder taken from reference TRBV7-6 and TRBJ2-7, is GAGVSQSPRYKVTKRGQDVALRCDPISGHVSLYWYRQALGQGPEFLTYFNYEAQQDKSGLPNDRFSAERPEGSISTLTIQRTEQRDSAMYRCASSLTSGTNEQYFGPGTRLTVT.

This clonotype was seen at least ten times. V is TRBV5-6 and J is TRBJ2-7; the D is unclear. There are 15 residues in the CDR3. Trimming stripped 2 bases from V and 1 base from J, with 13 bases between. Per the germline V gene, CDR1 is SGHDT and CDR2 is YYEEEE. DNA for the CDR3: TGTGCCAGCAGCTTCCCTTCCGGGCCATCCTACGAGCAGTACTTC. Translating it yields CASSFPSGPSYEQYF.

This clonotype came up many times. The J gene is TRBJ2-7, the V gene TRBV10-3, with D perhaps matching TRBD1 (5 bases). CDR3 length: 15 residues. The germline V and J ends were trimmed by 0 bases and 1 base, with 10 bases remaining between them. The V gene's germline CDR1 is ENHRY and CDR2 SYGVKD. CDR3 residues: CAISESAGISYEQYF. In nucleotides, the CDR3 is TGTGCCATCAGTGAGTCTGCAGGGATTTCCTACGAGCAGTACTTC.

The chain is built from TRBV13 and TRBJ2-1; D gene ambiguous. Trimming left V 5 bases short and J 8 bases short, with 13 bases between. Germline CDR1 PRHDT, CDR2 FYEKMQ (reference sequence). The CDR3 runs to 13 residues. The CDR3 DNA follows: TGTGCCAGCAGCCGCAGAATTAACGATGAGCAGTTCTTC. This gives the protein CASSRRINDEQFF.

Many counts were recorded for this clonotype. This rearrangement joins TRBV15 to TRBJ2-5; 8 nucleotides agree with TRBD1. J lost 4 bases, V lost 1 base, and 5 bases had no gene match. From germline, CDR1 is LNHNV and CDR2 YYDKDF (reference sequence). The CDR3 has 15 residues. The CDR3 protein is CATSRGMTGVETQYF. The CDR3 nucleotides are TGTGCCACCAGCAGAGGAATGACAGGGGTAGAGACCCAGTACTTC. Full variable domain (remainder filled in from reference TRBV15 and TRBJ2-5): DAMVIQNPRYQVTQFGKPVTLSCSQTLNHNVMYWYQQKSSQAPKLLFHYYDKDFNNEADTPDNFQSRRPNTSFCFLDIRSPGLGDTAMYLCATSRGMTGVETQYFGPGTRLLVL.

This clonotype was recorded at least ten times. The chain couples TRBV7-9 to TRBJ1-1; no clear D gene. Germline V gene sequence: CDR1 SEHNR, CDR2 FQNEAQ (reference sequence). The CDR3 is 14 amino acids. V was pared by 0 bases and J by 0 bases, with 5 bases between. CDR3 in amino acids: CASSLARMNTEAFF. CDR3 bases: TGTGCCAGCAGCTTAGCGCGAATGAACACTGAAGCTTTCTTT.

V gene TRBV2 combines with J gene TRBJ1-5; tentatively, D is TRBD1 (5 bases). Germline CDR1 reads SNHLY; CDR2 reads FYNNEI. V was shortened by 3 bases and J by 3 bases, with 15 bases between the two germline ends. The CDR3 is 16 amino acids. The CDR3 sequence is CASSDRGTSHNQPQHF. In nucleotides, the CDR3 is TGTGCCAGCAGTGATAGGGGTACCTCACACAATCAGCCCCAGCATTTT. The full variable domain, its missing parts supplied by reference TRBV2 and TRBJ1-5, is EPEVTQTPSHQVTQMGQEVILRCVPISNHLYFYWYRQILGQKVEFLVSFYNNEISEKSEIFDDQFSVERPDGSNFTLKIRSTKLEDSAMYFCASSDRGTSHNQPQHFGDGTRLSIL.

This clonotype showed up many times. This chain links TRBV6-2 or TRBV6-3 with TRBJ1-6, with TRBD1 identical over 7 bases. Trimming cost V 2 bases and J 3 bases; bases outside gene matches: 10. The CDR3 has 18 amino acids. Germline CDR1 and CDR2: MNHEY and SVGEGT. The CDR3 loop reads CASSYPTTGVDYNSPLHF. CDR3 DNA sequence: TGTGCCAGCAGTTACCCCACTACAGGGGTGGACTATAATTCACCCCTCCACTTT.

At least ten counts were recorded for this clonotype. V is TRBV19 and J is TRBJ2-3, with 9 bases lining up with TRBD1. V lost 3 bases and J lost 3; bases outside the gene matches: 4. CDR1 is LNHDA, CDR2 SQIVND, per germline (reference sequence). The CDR3 sequence is 15 residues long. CDR3 nucleotides: TGTGCCAGTAGTATGACAGGGGGTTTGACAGATACGCAGTATTTT. Protein: CASSMTGGLTDTQYF.

The sample holds many counts of this clonotype. CDR3 nucleotides: TGCAGTGCTAGTCAGGGTGATTACACTGAAGCTTTCTTT. Translating gives CSASQGDYTEAFF. The chain has TRBV20-1 and TRBJ1-1; D is perhaps TRBD1 (5 bases). The CDR3 spans 13 residues. V was pared by 3 bases and J by 3 bases, with 11 bases between. CDR1 is DFQATT, CDR2 SNEGSKA, per germline (reference sequence).

J is TRBJ2-5 and V is TRBV28; D might be TRBD2 (5 bases). V was trimmed by 3 bases and J by 2 bases, leaving 22 bases between them. The CDR3 runs 18 residues. Germline CDR1 and CDR2: MDHEN and SYDVKM. CDR3 sequence reads: CASSFPAVPRPHQETQYF. The CDR3 DNA reads TGTGCCAGCAGTTTTCCAGCGGTGCCCCGTCCGCATCAAGAGACCCAGTACTTC.

Points on this clonotype: In this CDR3 the conserved last residue, phenylalanine or tryptophan, is missing, so a read error is likely. V is TRBV2 and J is TRBJ1-1; TRBD1 agrees at 7 bases. The ends lost 1 base at V and 7 bases at J; junction bases unmatched: 12. CDR1 SNHLY and CDR2 FYNNEI come from the germline V gene. This CDR3 is built from 16 residues. In DNA, the CDR3 is TGTGCCAGCAGTGAAGGCTTCACAGGGGCAGGGATTGAAGCTTTCTCT. This translates into CASSEGFTGAGIEAFS.

The gene calls are TRBV12-3 or TRBV12-4 and TRBJ2-2; perhaps TRBD2 as D (6 bases). CDR3 length: 18 amino acids. V was clipped by 3 bases and J by 3 bases, with 20 bases between them. The chain's CDR3 is CASSFQTGGESHTGELFF. For the CDR3, the DNA is TGTGCCAGCAGTTTTCAAACAGGAGGGGAGTCGCACACCGGGGAGCTGTTTTTT.

This clonotype was recorded at least ten times. The V gene is TRBV19, the J gene TRBJ2-5; the D is unclear. Between the trimmed V and J ends, which lost 2 bases and 5 bases, there was a span of 9 bases. Germline CDR1 reads LNHDA; CDR2 reads SQIVND (reference sequence). This CDR3 spans 13 amino acids. The CDR3, as DNA: TGTGCCAGTAGTATATTGGAAGGGGAGACCCAGTACTTC. Translating it yields CASSILEGETQYF.

A remark on this clonotype: This clone may be a read error of a much larger clone one base away. The chain's CDR3 is CSVEDKHHEQYF. DNA for the CDR3: TGCAGCGTTGAGGACAAGCACCACGAGCAGTACTTC. J is TRBJ2-7 and V is TRBV29-1; the D gene is possibly TRBD1 (5 bases). Germline V lookup: CDR1 SQVTM, CDR2 ANQGSEA. V dropped 3 bases and J dropped 5 bases, with 11 bases sitting between them. The CDR3 totals 12 residues.

The sample holds many counts of this clonotype. The chain carries TRBV6-2 or TRBV6-3 and TRBJ1-5; D is possibly TRBD1 (6 bases). V lost 5 bases and J 5 bases, leaving 19 bases between the germline ends. Germline CDR1 MNHEY, CDR2 SVGEGT. The length of the CDR3 is 16 residues. CDR3 region: CASSRSTGHPHQPQHF. The DNA of the CDR3 is TGTGCCAGCAGTCGTTCCACGGGACACCCCCATCAGCCCCAGCATTTT.

This clonotype occurred many times. The chain combines TRBV19 with TRBJ2-1; D call uncertain. This CDR3 is built from 14 residues. V was trimmed by 1 base and J by 1 base, leaving 5 bases between them. Germline V CDR1 and CDR2: LNHDA, SQIVND (reference sequence). The CDR3 DNA follows: TGTGCCAGTAGTATAGCGACATCCTACAATGAGCAGTTCTTC. Translated: CASSIATSYNEQFF. The full variable domain, its missing parts supplied by reference TRBV19 and TRBJ2-1, is DGGITQSPKYLFRKEGQNVTLSCEQNLNHDAMYWYRQDPGQGLRLIYYSQIVNDFQKGDIAEGYSVSREKKESFPLTVTSAQKNPTAFYLCASSIATSYNEQFFGPGTRLTVL.

This clonotype was detected a few times. A read error is possible here, since a much larger clone lies one base away. The V gene is TRBV27, the J gene TRBJ2-7; maybe TRBD2 (6 bases). The CDR3 sequence is 16 residues long. Looked up from germline, CDR1 is MNHEY and CDR2 is SMNVEV (reference sequence). The CDR3 DNA follows: TGTGCCGGCAGTTTAGGTCTGGCGGGACCATTATACGAGCAGTACTTC. Its protein product is CAGSLGLAGPLYEQYF.

This clonotype was picked up many times. This chain uses TRBV27 with TRBJ1-2; D remains ambiguous. The CDR3 sequence is 11 residues long. Trimming left V 4 bases short and J 0 bases short, with 0 bases between. The V gene's germline CDR1 is MNHEY and CDR2 SMNVEV (reference sequence). The CDR3 DNA reads as TGTGCCAGCAGTTCTAACTATGGCTACACCTTC. Translating it yields CASSSNYGYTF.

This clonotype was recorded many times. The J gene is TRBJ1-4, the V gene TRBV6-5; the D is unclear. The germline gives CDR1 MNHEY, CDR2 SVGAGI. Between the trimmed V and J ends, which lost 5 bases and 5 bases, there was a span of 12 bases. The length of the CDR3 is 14 residues. CDR3 sequence reads: CASSPLGRNEKLFF. The CDR3 DNA reads TGTGCCAGCAGTCCACTCGGACGGAATGAAAAACTGTTTTTT.

The table lists this clonotype with many counts. The rearrangement joins TRBV7-2 to TRBJ2-7, with 10 nucleotides matching TRBD2. V lost 1 base, J lost 5 bases, and 11 bases stayed unmatched. The germline CDR1 and CDR2 sequences are SGHTA and FQGNSA. This CDR3 has 17 residues. This CDR3 reads CASSLDPSGGFSDEQYF. The CDR3 DNA sequence: TGTGCCAGCAGCTTAGATCCTAGCGGGGGCTTCAGCGACGAGCAGTACTTC.

In its sample, this clonotype was seen many times. For the CDR3, the DNA is TGTGCCAGCAGTGAACAGGGGGCAAATCTAGCCAAAAACATTCAGTACTTC. Protein: CASSEQGANLAKNIQYF. This chain links TRBV25-1 with TRBJ2-4; 8 bases align to TRBD1. V shed 2 bases, J shed 0 bases, and the junction held 6 bases outside the gene matches. The CDR3 is made up of 17 amino acids. CDR1 MGHDK and CDR2 SYGVNS come from the germline V gene.

This clonotype was recorded at least ten times. The J gene is TRBJ2-3, the V gene TRBV19; D is undetermined. Trimming stripped 3 bases from V and 4 bases from J, with 5 bases between. Germline V gene sequence: CDR1 LNHDA, CDR2 SQIVND (reference sequence). This CDR3 is built from 12 residues. CDR3: CASSIISDTQYF. The CDR3, as DNA: TGTGCCAGTAGTATTATCTCAGATACGCAGTATTTT.

This rearrangement joins TRBV12-3 or TRBV12-4 to TRBJ2-7; D may be TRBD2 (5 bases). This CDR3 comprises 13 residues. The V end was cut by 4 bases, the J end by 7 bases, with 14 bases between. CDR3 sequence reads: CASSWGSSGEQYF. CDR3 bases: TGTGCCAGCAGTTGGGGTTCCTCGGGAGAGCAGTACTTC.

The CDR3 spells CASSYLSTEAFF. The CDR3 bases are TGTGCCAGCAGTTATTTGAGCACTGAAGCTTTCTTT. The J gene is TRBJ1-1, the V gene TRBV12-3 or TRBV12-4, with D uncertain. The CDR3 consists of 12 residues. The V end lost 4 bases, the J end lost 4 bases, and 7 bases lay between the germline ends.